One and the same sample provided the 13 T cell receptor beta chains below, sequenced in a study of blood T cell repertoires in COVID-19 (dated by TCRdb to about 2020). Libraries came from the immunoSEQ multiplex PCR assay. The table was pulled from immuneACCESS by TCRdb, which kept in-frame rearrangements only. Such tables lose some clones; where checked, under half of the loss comes from unresolved V genes, and the rest has no known cause. The sample contains roughly 250,000 clones, over 80% of them found a single time. Jointly, the top ten make up more than 5% of the sample. What was sequenced was peripheral blood. The receptors were gathered from a human donor in a cohort sampled during active COVID-19.

The table lists this clone with a count of one. The V and J genes are TRBV3-1 (or the pseudogene TRBV3-2) and TRBJ2-1; 9 nucleotides agree with TRBD2. This CDR3 contains 16 residues. The V and J ends lost 1 base and 3 bases, in that order; junction bases with no gene match: 4. The germline V gene has CDR1 LGHDT and CDR2 YNNKEL (reference sequence). CDR3 loop: CASSQVAGAYYNEQFF. The CDR3, as DNA: TGTGCCAGCAGCCAAGTAGCGGGGGCCTACTACAATGAGCAGTTCTTC.

The chain employs TRBV7-2 and TRBJ2-1, with TRBD1 identical over 7 bases. CDR1 and CDR2 from the germline V gene are SGHTA and FQGNSA. Trimming took 5 bases from V and 3 from J; bases not matched to a gene: 7. This CDR3 spans 15 amino acids. This CDR3 reads CASSPEGAVYNEQFF. The DNA of the CDR3 is TGTGCCAGCAGCCCTGAGGGGGCAGTCTACAATGAGCAGTTCTTC.

The chain is built from TRBV7-6 and TRBJ2-7, with 10 nucleotides matching TRBD2. V was clipped by 1 base and J by 5 bases; unmatched bases: 8. The CDR3 totals 16 residues. From germline, CDR1 is SGHVS and CDR2 FNYEAQ. The CDR3 DNA reads as TGTGCCAGCAGCTTAGGGACAGCGGGAGGGCCCAACGAGCAGTACTTC. Protein: CASSLGTAGGPNEQYF.

The chain joins TRBV7-9 to TRBJ2-7, with D perhaps matching TRBD1 (8 bases). This CDR3 comprises 18 residues. V was shortened by 4 bases and J by 0 bases, with 22 bases between the two germline ends. Germline loops: CDR1 SEHNR, CDR2 FQNEAQ (reference sequence). The CDR3 reads CASSWFGGQGAASYEQYF. The CDR3 DNA reads TGTGCCAGCAGCTGGTTCGGGGGGCAGGGGGCGGCCTCCTACGAGCAGTACTTC.

This clone was observed once. J is TRBJ2-7 and V is TRBV6-6, with a possible D match to TRBD1 (5 bases). CDR3 length equals 14 residues. Germline CDR1 MNHNY, CDR2 SVGAGI (reference sequence). V was cut by 6 bases and J by 4 bases, with 16 bases left in between. The DNA for the CDR3 is TGTGCCAGCAGCATAGACAGACTCCAATACGAGCAGTACTTC. Protein: CASSIDRLQYEQYF.

This clone was counted a few times. The CDR3 protein is CASSLGQRSGELFF. The CDR3 coding sequence is TGCGCCAGCAGCTTGGGTCAGCGATCCGGGGAGCTGTTTTTT. The chain links TRBV5-1 to TRBJ2-2; the D is unclear. Per the germline V gene, CDR1 is SGHRS and CDR2 is YFSETQ. The V end lost 0 bases, the J end lost 6 bases, and 9 bases lay between the germline ends. The CDR3 extends over 14 amino acids.

The DNA of the CDR3 is TGCGCCAGCAGCCGGAGGGGGAACACTGAAGCTTTCTTT. As protein: CASSRRGNTEAFF. This sequence joins TRBV10-2 and TRBJ1-1; D possibly corresponds to TRBD1 (5 bases). V was shortened by 6 bases and J by 1 base, with 9 bases between the two germline ends. Germline CDR1 and CDR2: WSHSY and SAAADI. The CDR3 runs 13 residues.

The chain recombines TRBV12-3 or TRBV12-4 with TRBJ1-2, with a weak D call TRBD1 (5 bases). Between the trimmed V and J ends, which lost 10 bases and 2 bases, there was a span of 11 bases. The CDR3 covers 12 residues. CDR3 protein: CATTSGNYGYTF. CDR3 DNA sequence: TGTGCCACGACGTCAGGGAACTATGGCTACACCTTC.

This chain links TRBV5-4 with TRBJ2-1; 7 bases fit TRBD1. The length of the CDR3 is 16 residues. The trim removed 1 base at V and 0 bases at J, leaving 4 bases unmatched. In germline, CDR1 is SGHNT, CDR2 YYREEE (reference sequence). DNA for the CDR3: TGTGCCAGCAGCTTGTTAACAGGGGCCTCCTACAATGAGCAGTTCTTC. Protein sequence: CASSLLTGASYNEQFF.

This clone was observed a single time. V usage is TRBV27 and J usage is TRBJ2-1, with 8 positions matching TRBD1. This CDR3 spans 14 amino acids. CDR1 is MNHEY and CDR2 is SMNVEV in the germline V gene (reference sequence). V shed 8 bases and J 7 bases; nucleotides not matched to a gene: 10. For the CDR3, the DNA is TGTGCCAGCGAATCCTCGGACAGGGCAAATGAGCAGTTCTTC. It yields the protein CASESSDRANEQFF.

J is TRBJ2-4 and V is TRBV5-1, with TRBD2 matching 8 bases. The CDR3 runs to 14 residues. Germline assignment: CDR1 SGHRS and CDR2 YFSETQ. Losses at the gene ends were 4 bases for V and 7 bases for J; bases not matched to a gene: 7. The CDR3 loop is CASSLSGGLNIQYF. The DNA for the CDR3 is TGCGCCAGCAGCCTTTCGGGGGGGCTCAACATTCAGTACTTC.

The CDR3 loop is CASSGASRNTEAFF. The CDR3 region has the DNA TGTGCCAGCAGTGGGGCAAGCAGGAACACTGAAGCTTTCTTT. V and J are TRBV2 and TRBJ1-1; unclear D gene. V was shortened by 4 bases and J by 1 base, with 10 bases between the two germline ends. This CDR3 region has 14 residues. Germline loops: CDR1 SNHLY, CDR2 FYNNEI.

The V and J genes are TRBV28 and TRBJ2-1; 7 bases align to TRBD1. The J segment lost 16 bases and the V segment lost 4 bases, leaving 25 bases of the junction unmatched. CDR1 and CDR2 (germline): MDHEN, SYDVKM. This CDR3 contains 17 residues. The DNA for the CDR3 is TGTGCCAGCAGTTCAACACGCGGGTTTAGGGGGCGCGGTGCCCCCTTCTTC. Its translation is CASSSTRGFRGRGAPFF.